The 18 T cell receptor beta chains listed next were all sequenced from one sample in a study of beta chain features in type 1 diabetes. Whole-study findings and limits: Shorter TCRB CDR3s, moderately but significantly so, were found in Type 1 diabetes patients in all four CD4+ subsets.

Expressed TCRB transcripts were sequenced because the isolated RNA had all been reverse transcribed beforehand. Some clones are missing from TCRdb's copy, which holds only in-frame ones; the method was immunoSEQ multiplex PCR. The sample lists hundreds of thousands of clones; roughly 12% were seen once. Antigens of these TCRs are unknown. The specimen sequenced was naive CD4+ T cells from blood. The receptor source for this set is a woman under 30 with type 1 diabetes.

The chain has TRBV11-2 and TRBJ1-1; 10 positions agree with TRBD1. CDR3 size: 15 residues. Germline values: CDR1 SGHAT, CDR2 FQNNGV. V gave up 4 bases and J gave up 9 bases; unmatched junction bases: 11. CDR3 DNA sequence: TGTGCCAGCAGCTGGGGACAGGGGCCAGCACTCAAAGCTTTCTTT. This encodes CASSWGQGPALKAFF. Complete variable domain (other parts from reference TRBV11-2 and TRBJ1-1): EAGVAQSPRYKIIEKRQSVAFWCNPISGHATLYWYQQILGQGPKLLIQFQNNGVVDDSQLPKDRFSAERLKGVDSTLKIQPAKLEDSAVYLCASSWGQGPALKAFFGQGTRLTVV.

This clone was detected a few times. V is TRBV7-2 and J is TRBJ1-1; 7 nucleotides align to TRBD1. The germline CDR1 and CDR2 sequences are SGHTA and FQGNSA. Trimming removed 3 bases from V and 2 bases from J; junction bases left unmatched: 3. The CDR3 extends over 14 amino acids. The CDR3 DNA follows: TGTGCCAGCAGCTTGACAGGGCCTAACACTGAAGCTTTCTTT. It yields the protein CASSLTGPNTEAFF.

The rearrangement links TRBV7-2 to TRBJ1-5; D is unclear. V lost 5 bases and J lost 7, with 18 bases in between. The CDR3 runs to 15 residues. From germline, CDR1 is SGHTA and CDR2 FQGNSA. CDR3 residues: CASSVRAGPGQPQHF. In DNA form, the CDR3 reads TGTGCCAGCAGCGTGAGGGCCGGTCCCGGGCAGCCCCAGCATTTT.

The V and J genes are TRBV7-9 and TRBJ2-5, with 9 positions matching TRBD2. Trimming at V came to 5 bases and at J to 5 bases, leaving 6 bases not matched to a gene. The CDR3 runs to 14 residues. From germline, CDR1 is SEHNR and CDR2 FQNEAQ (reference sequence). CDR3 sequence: CASSPGLAFETQYF. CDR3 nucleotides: TGTGCCAGCAGCCCGGGACTAGCTTTCGAGACCCAGTACTTC.

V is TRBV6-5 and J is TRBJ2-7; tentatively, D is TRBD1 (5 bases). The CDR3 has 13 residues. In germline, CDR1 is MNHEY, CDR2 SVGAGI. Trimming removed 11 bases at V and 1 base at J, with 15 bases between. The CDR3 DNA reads TGTGCCGGTGGGGCCCAATCGTCCTACGAGCAGTACTTC. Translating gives CAGGAQSSYEQYF.

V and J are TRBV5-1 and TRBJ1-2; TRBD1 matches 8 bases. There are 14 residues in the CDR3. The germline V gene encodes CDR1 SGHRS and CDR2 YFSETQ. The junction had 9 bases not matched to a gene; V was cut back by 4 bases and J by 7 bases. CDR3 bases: TGCGCCAGCAGCGAGGGACAGGTATTCTCTGGCTACACCTTC. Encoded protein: CASSEGQVFSGYTF.

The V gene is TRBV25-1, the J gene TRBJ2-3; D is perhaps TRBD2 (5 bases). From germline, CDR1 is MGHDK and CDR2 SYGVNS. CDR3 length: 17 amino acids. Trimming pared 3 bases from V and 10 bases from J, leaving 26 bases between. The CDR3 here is CASSDSLEGGSKKAQYF. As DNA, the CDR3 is TGTGCCAGCAGTGATTCCCTCGAGGGTGGTTCCAAGAAGGCGCAGTATTTT.

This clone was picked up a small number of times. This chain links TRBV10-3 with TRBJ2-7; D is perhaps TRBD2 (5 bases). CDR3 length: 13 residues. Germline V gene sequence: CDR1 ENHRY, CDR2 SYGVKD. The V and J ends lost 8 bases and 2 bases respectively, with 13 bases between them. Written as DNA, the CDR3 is TGTGCCATCTCGATTAGCGACGCCTACGAGCAGTACTTC. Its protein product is CAISISDAYEQYF.

CDR3 nucleotide sequence: TGTGCCTGGAAGAGTCGAGACAGGCACTATGGCTACACCTTC. It yields the protein CAWKSRDRHYGYTF. This chain links TRBV30 with TRBJ1-2; D is perhaps TRBD1 (6 bases). The V end lost 4 bases, the J end lost 3 bases, and 15 bases lay between the germline ends. This CDR3 comprises 14 residues. CDR1 is GTSNPN, CDR2 SVGIG, per germline (reference sequence).

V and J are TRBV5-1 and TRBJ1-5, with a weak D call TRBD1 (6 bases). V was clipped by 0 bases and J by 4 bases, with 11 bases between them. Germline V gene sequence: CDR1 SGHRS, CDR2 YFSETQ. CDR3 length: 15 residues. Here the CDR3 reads CASSLGGQLNQPQHF. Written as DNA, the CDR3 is TGCGCCAGCAGCTTGGGCGGACAGCTAAATCAGCCCCAGCATTTT.

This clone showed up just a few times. The chain's CDR3 is CASSPRVLTNEQFF. CDR3 in DNA: TGTGCCAGCAGCCCCCGGGTATTGACCAATGAGCAGTTCTTC. This chain uses TRBV13 with TRBJ2-1; D unclear. CDR1 PRHDT and CDR2 FYEKMQ come from the germline V gene (reference sequence). The CDR3 runs to 14 residues. Trimming removed 5 bases from V and 6 bases from J, with 14 bases in between.

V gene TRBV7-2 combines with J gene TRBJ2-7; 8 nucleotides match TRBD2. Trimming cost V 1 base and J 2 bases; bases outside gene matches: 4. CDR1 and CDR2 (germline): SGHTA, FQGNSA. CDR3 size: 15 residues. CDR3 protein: CASSLVGLAAYEQYF. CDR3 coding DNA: TGTGCCAGCAGCTTAGTTGGACTAGCTGCCTACGAGCAGTACTTC.

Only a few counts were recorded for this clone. The CDR3 spells CASSFGTDTDTQYF. The DNA for the CDR3 is TGTGCCAGCAGCTTCGGGACTGACACAGATACGCAGTATTTT. This rearrangement joins TRBV11-2 to TRBJ2-3, with a possible D match to TRBD2 (6 bases). The germline V gene encodes CDR1 SGHAT and CDR2 FQNNGV. Between the trimmed V and J ends, which lost 3 bases and 2 bases, there was a span of 9 bases. This CDR3 spans 14 amino acids.

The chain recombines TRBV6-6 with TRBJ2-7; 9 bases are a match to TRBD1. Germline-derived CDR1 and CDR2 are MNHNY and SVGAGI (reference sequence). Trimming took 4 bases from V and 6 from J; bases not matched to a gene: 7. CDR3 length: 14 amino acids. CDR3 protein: CASSSRQGGSEQYF. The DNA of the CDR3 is TGTGCCAGCAGTTCCCGACAGGGGGGCAGCGAGCAGTACTTC.

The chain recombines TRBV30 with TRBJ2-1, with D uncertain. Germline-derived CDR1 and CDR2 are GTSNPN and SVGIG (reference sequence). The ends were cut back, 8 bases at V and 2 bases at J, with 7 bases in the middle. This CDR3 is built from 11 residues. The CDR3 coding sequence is TGTGCCGTACAAGCCTACAATGAGCAGTTCTTC. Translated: CAVQAYNEQFF.

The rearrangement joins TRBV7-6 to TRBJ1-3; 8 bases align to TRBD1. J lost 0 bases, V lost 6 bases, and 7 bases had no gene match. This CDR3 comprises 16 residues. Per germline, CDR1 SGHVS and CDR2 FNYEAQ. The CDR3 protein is CASSPRTGPSGNTIYF. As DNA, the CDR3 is TGTGCCAGCAGTCCCAGGACAGGGCCCTCTGGAAACACCATATATTTT.

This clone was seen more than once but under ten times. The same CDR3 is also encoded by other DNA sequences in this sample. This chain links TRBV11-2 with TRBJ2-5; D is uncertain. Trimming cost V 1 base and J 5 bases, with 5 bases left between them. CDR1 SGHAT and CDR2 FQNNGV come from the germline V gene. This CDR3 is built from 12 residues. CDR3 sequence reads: CASSLVRETQYF. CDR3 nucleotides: TGTGCCAGCAGCTTAGTACGGGAGACCCAGTACTTC.

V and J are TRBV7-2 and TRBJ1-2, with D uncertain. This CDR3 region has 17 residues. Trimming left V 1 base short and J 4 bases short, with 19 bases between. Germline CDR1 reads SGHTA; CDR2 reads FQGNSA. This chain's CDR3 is CASSLDPWTLRGYGYTF. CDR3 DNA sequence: TGTGCCAGCAGCTTAGATCCCTGGACCCTCCGGGGCTATGGCTACACCTTC.